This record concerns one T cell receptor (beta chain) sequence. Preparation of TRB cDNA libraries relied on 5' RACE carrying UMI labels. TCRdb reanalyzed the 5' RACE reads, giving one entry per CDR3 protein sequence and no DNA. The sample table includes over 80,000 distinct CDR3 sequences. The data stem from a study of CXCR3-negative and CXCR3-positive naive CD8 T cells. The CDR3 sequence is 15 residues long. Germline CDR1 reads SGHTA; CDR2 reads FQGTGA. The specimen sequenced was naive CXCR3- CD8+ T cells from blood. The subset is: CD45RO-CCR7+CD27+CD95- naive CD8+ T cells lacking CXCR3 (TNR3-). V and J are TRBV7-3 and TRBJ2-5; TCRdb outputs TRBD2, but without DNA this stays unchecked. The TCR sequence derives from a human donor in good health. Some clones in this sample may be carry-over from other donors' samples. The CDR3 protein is CASSSGTSGSETQYF.